Following are 30 T cell receptor beta chains from one sample sequenced in a study of blood T cell repertoires in COVID-19. Here immunoSEQ multiplex PCR was the method, and the copy in TCRdb shows in-frame clones only, minus some. The table includes some 90,000 clones, approximately 86% detected once. Sequenced material: peripheral blood. The receptors originated from a woman older than 75 with acute or convalescent COVID-19.

The chain couples TRBV2 to TRBJ2-5; possible D gene TRBD2, 5 bases. CDR1 is SNHLY, CDR2 FYNNEI, per germline. The V gene lost 3 bases and the J gene lost 1 base, with 18 bases spanning the gap. CDR3 length: 17 residues. The CDR3 spells CASSEITPEEAQETQYF. The CDR3 bases are TGTGCCAGCAGTGAGATCACTCCCGAGGAGGCCCAAGAGACCCAGTACTTC.

The V gene is TRBV9, the J gene TRBJ1-3; D may be TRBD1 (5 bases). With 4 bases removed from V and 0 bases from J, the gap between germline ends came to 14 bases. In germline, CDR1 is SGDLS, CDR2 YYNGEE. The CDR3 runs 16 residues. The DNA for the CDR3 is TGTGCCAGCAGCTCTCAATCAGGGATCTCTGGAAACACCATATATTTT. It codes for CASSSQSGISGNTIYF.

As to this clone: Other DNA sequences in this specimen translate into the identical CDR3. The CDR3 nucleotides are TGTGCCAGCAGCCTACTAGCGGGGGGGAGATACGAGCAGTACTTC. Protein product: CASSLLAGGRYEQYF. The chain couples TRBV7-2 to TRBJ2-7; TRBD2 matches 13 bases. J was trimmed by 4 bases and V by 5 bases; bases with no gene match: 5. CDR1 and CDR2 from the germline V gene are SGHTA and FQGNSA. This CDR3 comprises 15 residues.

The chain employs TRBV6-5 and TRBJ1-2; weak D call: TRBD1 (6 bases). Germline loops: CDR1 MNHEY, CDR2 SVGAGI. V lost 2 bases, J lost 2 bases, and 9 bases lay in between. This CDR3 contains 14 residues. CDR3 region: CASSYGGGNYGYTF. The CDR3 nucleotides read TGTGCCAGCAGTTACGGGGGCGGAAACTATGGCTACACCTTC.

The V and J genes are TRBV4-2 and TRBJ2-7; 7 nucleotides match TRBD2. The junction had 3 bases not matched to a gene; V was cut back by 0 bases and J by 1 base. Germline V gives CDR1 LGHNA, CDR2 YNFKEQ. The CDR3 is 15 residues long. The CDR3 is CASSQDLAVSYEQYF. In nucleotides, the CDR3 is TGTGCCAGCAGCCAAGATCTAGCGGTATCCTACGAGCAGTACTTC.

CDR3 coding DNA: TGTGCCAGCAGCTTAGCAGGCTCCTACGAGCAGTACTTC. Its translation is CASSLAGSYEQYF. The genes are TRBV5-6 and TRBJ2-7, with D hard to call. The CDR3 spans 13 residues. Germline V gene lookup returns CDR1 SGHDT and CDR2 YYEEEE. V shed 2 bases and J shed 0 bases, with 6 bases lying between them.

The gene calls are TRBV19 and TRBJ1-5; possibly TRBD1 for D (5 bases). Looked up from germline, CDR1 is LNHDA and CDR2 is SQIVND (reference sequence). This CDR3 comprises 15 residues. Trimming took off 6 bases at V and 0 bases at J, with 12 bases between the two ends. The CDR3, as DNA: TGTGCCAGTAGAAAAAGACAGATTAGCAATCAGCCCCAGCATTTT. It yields the protein CASRKRQISNQPQHF. Combining the CDR3 with reference TRBV19 and TRBJ1-5 gives the whole variable domain DGGITQSPKYLFRKEGQNVTLSCEQNLNHDAMYWYRQDPGQGLRLIYYSQIVNDFQKGDIAEGYSVSREKKESFPLTVTSAQKNPTAFYLCASRKRQISNQPQHFGDGTRLSIL.

The V and J genes are TRBV6-5 and TRBJ2-5; 12 bases map to TRBD2. V lost 11 bases to trimming and J lost 5 bases; unmatched junction nucleotides: 9. The CDR3 loop spans 14 amino acids. Germline V gene sequence: CDR1 MNHEY, CDR2 SVGAGI. CDR3 coding DNA: TGTGCCTCCGGACTAGCGGGGTCTTTGGAGACCCAGTACTTC. This codes for CASGLAGSLETQYF.

The genes are TRBV20-1 and TRBJ1-2; TRBD1 is a possible D gene (6 bases). CDR3 length: 11 amino acids. The germline V gene has CDR1 DFQATT and CDR2 SNEGSKA (reference sequence). V lost 7 bases to trimming and J lost 8 bases, with 14 bases between them. CDR3 DNA sequence: TGCAGTGGGTCCGGGACAATCGGCTACACCTTC. Its translation is CSGSGTIGYTF.

Only one count was recorded for this clone. The junction does not match germline at one end; this may be a read error. The rearrangement links TRBV11-2 to TRBJ2-4, with 8 bases lining up with TRBD1. Germline CDR1 SGHAT, CDR2 FQNNGV. The CDR3 covers 18 residues. Here the CDR3 DNA reads TGTGCCAGCAGCTTAGATCGGACAGGGCGAGGGGCCAAAAACATTCAGTACTTT. This gives the protein CASSLDRTGRGAKNIQYF.

The gene calls are TRBV9 and TRBJ2-5, with TRBD1 matching 9 bases. This CDR3 contains 14 residues. The germline V gene has CDR1 SGDLS and CDR2 YYNGEE. V was pared by 3 bases and J by 4 bases, with 4 bases of the junction left unmatched. The CDR3 coding sequence is TGTGCCAGCAGCGCGGGACAGGGCCGAGAGACCCAGTACTTC. This sequence encodes CASSAGQGRETQYF. The entire variable domain, with the rest obtained from reference TRBV9 and TRBJ2-5, is as follows: DSGVTQTPKHLITATGQRVTLRCSPRSGDLSVYWYQQSLDQGLQFLIQYYNGEERAKGNILERFSAQQFPDLHSELNLSSLELGDSALYFCASSAGQGRETQYFGPGTRLLVL.

The genes are TRBV6-5 and TRBJ2-7, with D perhaps matching TRBD2 (6 bases). V lost 10 bases to trimming and J lost 1 base, with 17 bases between them. CDR1 is MNHEY and CDR2 is SVGAGI in the germline V gene. The CDR3 covers 14 residues. In DNA, the CDR3 is TGTGCCACCGGGGCGGGGAGAATGTCCTACGAGCAGTACTTC. Translation: CATGAGRMSYEQYF.

The chain joins TRBV6-1 to TRBJ2-1; the D gene is possibly TRBD1 (5 bases). The CDR3 contains 14 residues. Trimming cost V 5 bases and J 3 bases, with 11 bases left between them. Germline loops: CDR1 MNHNS, CDR2 SASEGT. The CDR3 is CASSWQGNYNEQFF. The CDR3 DNA reads TGTGCCAGCAGTTGGCAGGGAAACTACAATGAGCAGTTCTTC.

V usage is TRBV24-1 and J usage is TRBJ1-4, with 7 bases fitting TRBD1. The V gene's germline CDR1 is KGHDR and CDR2 SFDVKD. There are 15 residues in the CDR3. Trimming at V came to 2 bases and at J to 5 bases, leaving 4 bases not matched to a gene. Here the CDR3 DNA reads TGTGCCACCAGTGATTCCGGGACAGTAAATGAAAAACTGTTTTTT. This encodes CATSDSGTVNEKLFF.

The chain joins TRBV7-2 to TRBJ1-1; D not resolved. V lost 1 base and J lost 1, with 7 bases in between. The CDR3 runs 14 residues. Per germline, CDR1 SGHTA and CDR2 FQGNSA. The CDR3 nucleotides are TGTGCCAGCAGCTTAGGAGCAGGGAACACTGAAGCTTTCTTT. This codes for CASSLGAGNTEAFF.

The V gene is TRBV2, the J gene TRBJ1-2, with TRBD1 identical over 9 bases. The germline V gene has CDR1 SNHLY and CDR2 FYNNEI. Losses at the gene ends were 7 bases for V and 4 bases for J; bases not matched to a gene: 10. The CDR3 extends over 15 amino acids. CDR3 loop: CASTTGGYGFYGYTF. CDR3 nucleotide sequence: TGTGCCAGCACCACAGGGGGCTACGGCTTCTATGGCTACACCTTC.

The table lists this clone with a few counts. This sequence joins TRBV5-6 and TRBJ1-4; 10 bases align to TRBD1. CDR3 size: 16 residues. The V and J ends lost 4 bases and 8 bases, in that order; junction bases with no gene match: 11. Germline V CDR1 and CDR2: SGHDT, YYEEEE. The CDR3 reads CASSAGTGVFGEKLFF. In DNA, the CDR3 is TGTGCCAGCAGCGCCGGGACAGGGGTGTTTGGGGAAAAACTGTTTTTT.

Details on this clone: The junction does not match germline at one end; this may be a read error. This sample includes further DNA sequences coding for the same CDR3. This chain connects TRBV7-3 to TRBJ1-2; possible D gene TRBD1, 6 bases. Germline V gene lookup returns CDR1 SGHTA and CDR2 FQGTGA. The CDR3 is made up of 10 amino acids. Here the CDR3 reads CASSGRGGTF. Here the CDR3 DNA reads TGTGCTAGCAGCGGCAGGGGCGGGACCTTC.

The CDR3: CASSPQMGTGDHEQYF. The CDR3 nucleotides read TGCGCCAGCAGCCCCCAAATGGGGACAGGGGACCACGAGCAGTACTTC. The V and J genes are TRBV5-1 and TRBJ2-7, with 10 bases that match TRBD1. From germline, CDR1 is SGHRS and CDR2 YFSETQ. V was clipped by 4 bases and J by 5 bases; unmatched bases: 12. The CDR3 loop spans 16 amino acids.

J is TRBJ1-1 and V is TRBV15; TRBD1 matches at 7 bases. V lost 0 bases and J lost 5; bases outside the gene matches: 6. CDR3 length: 15 amino acids. Germline V gene sequence: CDR1 LNHNV, CDR2 YYDKDF (reference sequence). The chain's CDR3 is CATSREAGGNTEAFF. CDR3 coding DNA: TGTGCCACCAGCAGAGAGGCAGGGGGAAATACTGAAGCTTTCTTT.

V gene TRBV18 combines with J gene TRBJ2-3; D is ambiguous. Germline CDR1 reads KGHSH; CDR2 reads LQKENI. The CDR3 consists of 14 residues. Trimming took 3 bases from V and 4 from J, leaving 11 bases between them. Here the CDR3 DNA reads TGTGCCAGCTCACCTGTAGGAGCCGCAGATACGCAGTATTTT. This encodes CASSPVGAADTQYF.

V is TRBV20-1 and J is TRBJ2-7, with D possibly being TRBD2 (5 bases). This CDR3 comprises 16 residues. Germline loops: CDR1 DFQATT, CDR2 SNEGSKA (reference sequence). The V gene lost 3 bases and the J gene lost 4 bases, with 22 bases spanning the gap. The CDR3 nucleotides are TGCAGTGCTAGTAAAGGAGCAGCACGACGGGGATACGAGCAGTACTTC. Amino acids: CSASKGAARRGYEQYF.

This clone was counted a single time. The CDR3 region has the DNA TGTGCCAGCAGTGTTACCGAGACAGGGGAGAAGTCTGGAAACACCATATATTTT. The encoded protein is CASSVTETGEKSGNTIYF. The V and J genes are TRBV2 and TRBJ1-3; 8 bases agree with TRBD1. With 4 bases clipped from V and 1 base from J, the junction kept 12 bases outside the gene matches. The CDR3 runs 18 residues. Germline V gene data show CDR1 as SNHLY and CDR2 as FYNNEI.

The chain employs TRBV6-6 and TRBJ2-2; 10 bases map to TRBD2. The junction had 12 bases not matched to a gene; V was cut back by 5 bases and J by 3 bases. There are 18 residues in the CDR3. Germline V gene sequence: CDR1 MNHNY, CDR2 SVGAGI (reference sequence). CDR3: CASSRRGLAGDYTGELFF. Written as DNA, the CDR3 is TGTGCCAGCAGTCGGAGGGGGCTAGCGGGAGATTACACCGGGGAGCTGTTTTTT.

This chain uses TRBV4-2 with TRBJ1-2, with D possibly being TRBD1 (5 bases). V was cut by 4 bases and J by 7 bases, with 16 bases left in between. CDR3 length: 14 amino acids. Germline V gene lookup returns CDR1 LGHNA and CDR2 YNFKEQ. DNA of the CDR3: TGTGCCAGCAGCCTCAGGGCCCCGGGCGCTGGCTACACCTTC. Amino acid sequence: CASSLRAPGAGYTF.

A remark on this clone: The junction and the germline gene differ at one end; a read error may be behind it. CDR3 region: CASSPRTGGVQDF. CDR3 sequence (DNA): TGTGCCAGCAGCCCACGGACAGGGGGCGTCCAGGACTTT. This rearrangement joins TRBV28 to TRBJ1-1, with 11 bases identical to TRBD1. Per germline, CDR1 MDHEN and CDR2 SYDVKM. The CDR3 totals 13 residues.

V gene TRBV3-1 (or the pseudogene TRBV3-2) combines with J gene TRBJ2-1; D possibly corresponds to TRBD2 (6 bases). CDR3 length: 13 residues. V dropped 8 bases and J dropped 6 bases, with 14 bases sitting between them. Germline V CDR1 and CDR2: LGHDT, YNNKEL (reference sequence). The CDR3 sequence: CASVPSGGNEQFF. In DNA, the CDR3 is TGTGCCAGCGTCCCCTCCGGGGGCAATGAGCAGTTCTTC.

This chain connects TRBV2 to TRBJ1-2, with 8 bases identical to TRBD1. Germline V lookup: CDR1 SNHLY, CDR2 FYNNEI. This CDR3 is 14 amino acids long. With V trimmed by 7 bases and J by 4 bases, 8 bases remained unmatched. This CDR3 reads CASTDRGKGYGYTF. CDR3 in DNA: TGTGCCAGCACCGACAGGGGTAAGGGCTATGGCTACACCTTC.

About this clone itself: One end of the junction varies from germline; a read error may be responsible. Other DNA sequences within the sample encode an identical CDR3. This chain joins TRBV11-2 and TRBJ2-3; 12 bases are shared with TRBD2. The CDR3 extends over 15 amino acids. CDR1 is SGHAT, CDR2 FQNNGV, per germline. The chain's CDR3 is CASSLTSGGTVTQYF. CDR3 coding DNA: TGTGCTAGCAGCTTAACTAGCGGGGGGACAGTTACGCAGTATTTT.

The DNA of the CDR3 is TGTGCCAGCAGCGTAGAGGACAGGGACAATGGCTACACCTTC. Residues: CASSVEDRDNGYTF. V and J are TRBV9 and TRBJ1-2; 8 nucleotides align to TRBD1. The CDR3 extends over 14 amino acids. Germline loops: CDR1 SGDLS, CDR2 YYNGEE. Trimming took 0 bases from V and 6 from J; bases not matched to a gene: 4.